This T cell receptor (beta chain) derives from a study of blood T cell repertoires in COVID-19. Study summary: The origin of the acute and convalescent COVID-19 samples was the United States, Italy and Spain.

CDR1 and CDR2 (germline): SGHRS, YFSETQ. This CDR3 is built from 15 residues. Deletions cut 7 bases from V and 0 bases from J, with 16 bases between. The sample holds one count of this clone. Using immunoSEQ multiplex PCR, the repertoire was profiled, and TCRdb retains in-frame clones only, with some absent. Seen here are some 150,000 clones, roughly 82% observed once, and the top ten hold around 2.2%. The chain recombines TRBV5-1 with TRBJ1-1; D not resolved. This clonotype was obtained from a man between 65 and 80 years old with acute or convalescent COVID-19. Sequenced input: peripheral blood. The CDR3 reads CASRTNEVMNTEAFF. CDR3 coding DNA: TGCGCCAGCCGGACTAACGAGGTGATGAACACTGAAGCTTTCTTT.